A selection of T cell receptor beta chains follows, all from one sample in a study of T cell responses to AZD1222 COVID-19 vaccine. Some clones are missing from TCRdb's copy, which holds only in-frame ones; the method was immunoSEQ multiplex PCR. The repertoire holds more than 95,000 clones, 80% to 90% seen once, with about 5.6% in the top ten. This specimen was peripheral blood, taken on day 0 of AZD1222 vaccination. Every receptor here comes from an adult in good health. The CDR3 runs from the conserved cysteine through the conserved F or W. The order of the fields is V gene, D gene, J gene, clone size, CDR3 DNA, CDR3 protein. A D gene is named only where the DNA matches it firmly. The size field is filled for only some rows; it gives once, few, many or a size class.

>TRBV18|.|TRBJ1-5|.
TGTGCCAGCTCACCACTTTCGGTCAGGGATGGCAATCAGCCCCAGCATTTT
CASSPLSVRDGNQPQHF
>TRBV14|.|TRBJ1-2|.
TGTGCCAGCAGCCAAGGGTCGTCCGGCTATGGCTACACCTTC
CASSQGSSGYGYTF
>TRBV5-4|.|TRBJ1-2|.
TGTGCCAGCAGCCCGCAGGACAGAAGCTATGGCTACACCTTC
CASSPQDRSYGYTF
>TRBV27|.|TRBJ2-1|.
TGTGCCAGCAGTTTCCGCACTAGCAGCTCCTACAATGAGCAGTTCTTC
CASSFRTSSSYNEQFF
>TRBV29-1|.|TRBJ2-5|.
TGCAGCGTTGAGAGTCAGGGAGAGACCCAGTACTTC
CSVESQGETQYF
>TRBV3-1/TRBV3-2|.|TRBJ1-2|.
TGTGCCAGCAGCCAAGAGTACAGGGCGAGGACTGGCTACACCTTC
CASSQEYRARTGYTF
>TRBV14|.|TRBJ1-2|.
TGTGCCAGCAGCCCCGGGGGGACAACTAACTATGGCTACACCTTC
CASSPGGTTNYGYTF
>TRBV5-1|.|TRBJ1-4|.
TGCGCCAGCAGCTTGGAAGGAGGTAATGAAAAACTGTTTTTT
CASSLEGGNEKLFF
>TRBV28|.|TRBJ1-2|once
TGTGCCAGCAGTCCCCAGGGGCGGCTTGGCTACACCTTC
CASSPQGRLGYTF
>TRBV6-6|.|TRBJ2-7|.
TGTGCCAGCAGTCGGACCCCAGGGGTTAGCGGTTTCTCCTACGAGCAGTACTTC
CASSRTPGVSGFSYEQYF